This entry describes one T cell receptor beta chain. Its specificity is not known. With UMI labels, 5' RACE was used to prepare the TRB cDNA libraries. From its re-call of the 5' RACE reads, TCRdb lists each CDR3 protein once, without DNA. The listing contains 28,000 or so distinct CDR3 sequences. CDR1 is SQVTM and CDR2 is ANQGSEA in the germline V gene. The CDR3 runs to 14 residues. This entry comes from a study of CXCR3-negative and CXCR3-positive naive CD8 T cells. CD8+ T cell subsets were each sorted in triplicate, more than 250,000 cells apiece. Study outcomes and limitations: Researchers reported similar TRBV-TRBJ usage in naive CXCR3-negative and CXCR3-positive cells, though memory differed.

The V call is TRBV29-1, the J call TRBJ2-2. Sequencing was performed on naive CXCR3- CD8+ T cells from blood. The subset: CD45RO-CCR7+CD27+CD95- naive CD8+ T cells lacking CXCR3 (TNR3-). The sequence derives from a human donor in good health. Some clones in this sample may be carry-over from other donors' samples. CDR3 residues: CSVVWQPNTGELFF.